Below are 11 T cell receptor beta chains sequenced from a single sample in a study of blood T cell repertoires in COVID-19. The table came from immunoSEQ multiplex PCR; TCRdb's copy has only in-frame clones and leaves some out. The table lists 65,000 to 75,000 clones, about 91% of them singletons. The sequencing input was peripheral blood. The receptors shown here come from a human donor with active COVID-19. The donor label of this sample is uncertain.

V gene TRBV29-1 combines with J gene TRBJ1-1, with D uncertain. V lost 3 bases and J lost 2, with 7 bases in between. This CDR3 has 12 amino acids. From germline, CDR1 is SQVTM and CDR2 ANQGSEA. The CDR3 DNA is TGCAGCGTTGAGCGGGGTAACACTGAAGCTTTCTTT. As protein: CSVERGNTEAFF.

Here the CDR3 reads CASEPGDSGANVLTF. CDR3 nucleotide sequence: TGTGCCAGCGAACCGGGAGACTCTGGGGCCAACGTCCTGACTTTC. This chain uses TRBV28 with TRBJ2-6; maybe TRBD2 (6 bases). This CDR3 spans 15 amino acids. V dropped 8 bases and J dropped 0 bases, with 11 bases sitting between them. Germline V gives CDR1 MDHEN, CDR2 SYDVKM. The full variable domain, with the rest looked up from reference TRBV28 and TRBJ2-6, is DVKVTQSSRYLVKRTGEKVFLECVQDMDHENMFWYRQDPGLGLRLIYFSYDVKMKEKGDIPEGYSVSREKKERFSLILESASTNQTSMYLCASEPGDSGANVLTFGAGSRLTVL.

The V gene is TRBV6-5, the J gene TRBJ1-2; 9 bases map to TRBD1. Per the germline V gene, CDR1 is MNHEY and CDR2 is SVGAGI. The CDR3 consists of 14 residues. The V segment lost 6 bases and the J segment 4 bases; nucleotides outside the gene matches: 6. This chain's CDR3 is CASSKDRGAYGYTF. CDR3 nucleotide sequence: TGTGCCAGCAGCAAGGACAGGGGAGCCTATGGCTACACCTTC.

The chain combines TRBV24-1 with TRBJ2-5, with 7 bases matching TRBD1. This CDR3 region has 13 residues. Germline CDR1 KGHDR, CDR2 SFDVKD. V lost 4 bases, J lost 7 bases, and 5 bases stayed unmatched. The CDR3 spells CATSDLNRGTQYF. The CDR3 nucleotides are TGTGCCACCAGTGACCTAAACAGGGGGACCCAGTACTTC.

This clone showed up just once. This chain links TRBV28 with TRBJ1-4; no definite D call. V was shortened by 4 bases and J by 5 bases, with 14 bases between the two germline ends. This CDR3 contains 15 residues. Germline CDR1 reads MDHEN; CDR2 reads SYDVKM. CDR3 region: CASSSPDGANEKLFF. CDR3 nucleotides: TGTGCCAGCAGTTCCCCAGACGGAGCGAATGAAAAACTGTTTTTT.

This clone was seen just once. The genes are TRBV27 and TRBJ1-4; possibly TRBD1 for D (6 bases). The germline gives CDR1 MNHEY, CDR2 SMNVEV (reference sequence). This CDR3 is 14 amino acids long. V was clipped by 5 bases and J by 7 bases, with 14 bases between them. The CDR3 loop reads CASSPQGISEKLFF. The CDR3 DNA follows: TGTGCCAGCAGTCCTCAGGGGATCAGTGAAAAACTGTTTTTT.

The V call is TRBV7-9, the J call TRBJ2-3; 11 bases are a match to TRBD2. The trim removed 8 bases at V and 1 base at J, leaving 2 bases unmatched. The CDR3 extends over 14 amino acids. Germline assignment: CDR1 SEHNR and CDR2 FQNEAQ (reference sequence). This CDR3 is CASPGLAGTDTQYF. CDR3 DNA sequence: TGTGCCAGCCCGGGACTAGCGGGCACAGATACGCAGTATTTT. The variable domain in full, completed from reference TRBV7-9 and TRBJ2-3, reads DTGVSQNPRHKITKRGQNVTFRCDPISEHNRLYWYRQTLGQGPEFLTYFQNEAQLEKSRLLSDRFSAERPKGSFSTLEIQRTEQGDSAMYLCASPGLAGTDTQYFGPGTRLTVL.

The rearrangement uses TRBV6-5 and TRBJ1-5; 7 bases line up with TRBD1. Trimming cost V 4 bases and J 6 bases; bases outside gene matches: 12. CDR1 and CDR2 from the germline V gene are MNHEY and SVGAGI. CDR3 length: 16 amino acids. The CDR3 nucleotides are TGTGCCAGCAGTTCCACTACGAGGGGGCTCGTTCAGCCCCAGCATTTT. Its translation is CASSSTTRGLVQPQHF.

This clone appeared a single time. This chain uses TRBV7-2 with TRBJ1-1; TRBD1 matches 7 bases. The CDR3 totals 14 residues. The germline V gene encodes CDR1 SGHTA and CDR2 FQGNSA. J was trimmed by 5 bases and V by 5 bases; bases with no gene match: 8. The CDR3 DNA sequence: TGTGCCAGCAGCGCTGACAGGGTAATGACTGAAGCTTTCTTT. It yields the protein CASSADRVMTEAFF.

DNA for the CDR3: TGTGCCAGCAGCTCTCCCGGAGCGCCTCGCTACGAGCAGTACTTC. Its protein product is CASSSPGAPRYEQYF. The genes are TRBV27 and TRBJ2-7; D gene ambiguous. The CDR3 is 15 residues long. CDR1 MNHEY and CDR2 SMNVEV come from the germline V gene (reference sequence). V shed 6 bases and J shed 3 bases, with 18 bases lying between them.

The chain carries TRBV29-1 and TRBJ2-7; 7 positions agree with TRBD1. Germline values: CDR1 SQVTM, CDR2 ANQGSEA. The V gene end was trimmed by 5 bases and the J gene end by 7 bases; junction bases not matched to a gene: 8. This CDR3 region has 12 residues. The CDR3 DNA reads TGCAGCGTTCCACAGGGGTTTGGGGAGCAGTACTTC. This translates into CSVPQGFGEQYF.